One sample yielded the 21 T cell receptor beta chains listed below, sequenced in a study of blood T cells in healthy people across ages. Combining a sample-barcoded 5' primer with a J-beta primer mix, a second PCR ran for about 6 to 12 cycles. TCRdb itself ran the 5' RACE reads through MiXCR, one entry per CDR3 protein. The sample shows approximately 1.5 million distinct CDR3 sequences, about 35% of them seen only once. Sequencing was done on a sample of blood. The receptors stem from a woman aged 25 to 39 in good health.

The chain joins TRBV21-1 to TRBJ2-5; the table's D call, TRBD1, has no DNA check behind it. TRBV21-1 is reported as a pseudogene. The CDR3 has 20 amino acids. CDR3 DNA: TGTGCCAGCAGCGTCCGGACAGGGGGTAGTCTAGCGGGGGAAGAAGAGACCCAGTACTTC. This gives the protein CASSVRTGGSLAGEEETQYF.

The J gene is TRBJ1-2, the V gene TRBV7-2; D is unresolved. CDR1 SGHTA and CDR2 FQGNSA come from the germline V gene. Trimming pared 0 bases from V and 4 bases from J, leaving 9 bases between. This CDR3 is 14 amino acids long. CDR3 coding DNA: TGTGCCAGCAGCTTAGCCAGCCCGACCTATGGCTACACCTTC. Residues: CASSLASPTYGYTF.

The chain has TRBV20-1 and TRBJ2-1; 8 nucleotides agree with TRBD1. The germline gives CDR1 DFQATT, CDR2 SNEGSKA (reference sequence). This CDR3 spans 16 amino acids. Trimming removed 6 bases from V and 0 bases from J; junction bases left unmatched: 10. The CDR3 DNA sequence: TGCAGTGCCACAGGGGGTGGGGTTAGCTCCTACAATGAGCAGTTCTTC. Amino acid sequence: CSATGGGVSSYNEQFF.

This clonotype was observed a few times. V gene TRBV5-1 combines with J gene TRBJ2-5; weak D call: TRBD1 (6 bases). The V end lost 3 bases, the J end lost 4 bases, and 19 bases lay between the germline ends. Germline V gives CDR1 SGHRS, CDR2 YFSETQ. This CDR3 spans 16 amino acids. CDR3 DNA sequence: TGCGCCAGCAGCTCGCAGTCGGTGGGGGCTGGAGAGACCCAGTACTTC. Translating it yields CASSSQSVGAGETQYF.

This clonotype came up a few times. The J gene is TRBJ1-2, the V gene TRBV9; unclear D gene. Germline V gene sequence: CDR1 SGDLS, CDR2 YYNGEE. The CDR3 runs 13 residues. Trimming stripped 3 bases from V and 8 bases from J, with 14 bases between. The CDR3 coding sequence is TGTGCCAGCAGCGGGCCTGAAACCTGGGGCTACACCTTC. Protein sequence: CASSGPETWGYTF.

V usage is TRBV5-1 and J usage is TRBJ2-1; D may be TRBD2 (7 bases). The CDR3 is made up of 15 amino acids. The V and J ends lost 0 bases and 8 bases respectively, with 15 bases between them. Germline V lookup: CDR1 SGHRS, CDR2 YFSETQ. The CDR3 spells CASSLEGGLVDEQFF. CDR3 DNA sequence: TGCGCCAGCAGCTTGGAGGGGGGGCTGGTTGATGAGCAGTTCTTC.

This chain connects TRBV24-1 to TRBJ2-1, with 9 bases aligning to TRBD2. CDR1 is KGHDR, CDR2 SFDVKD, per germline. This CDR3 comprises 19 residues. The trim removed 0 bases at V and 0 bases at J, leaving 8 bases unmatched. CDR3 DNA: TGTGCCACCAGTGATTTGCGACTAGCGGAGGAGAGCTCCTACAATGAGCAGTTCTTC. This codes for CATSDLRLAEESSYNEQFF.

This clonotype has only a few counts. CDR3 region: CSGGRAGTQYF. CDR3 coding DNA: TGCAGTGGAGGGAGGGCGGGGACCCAGTACTTC. The chain is built from TRBV20-1 and TRBJ2-7; 7 bases agree with TRBD2. The DNA end favors TRBJ2-5, so the J call may be wrong. From germline, CDR1 is DFQATT and CDR2 SNEGSKA (reference sequence). This CDR3 comprises 11 residues.

This clonotype was seen a handful of times. This sequence joins TRBV20-1 and TRBJ1-1; 8 bases align to TRBD1. There are 13 residues in the CDR3. Germline CDR1 is DFQATT and CDR2 is SNEGSKA (reference sequence). J gave up 4 bases and V 6 bases, and 7 bases lay outside the gene matches. The CDR3 region is CSAGQGSSTEAFF. DNA of the CDR3: TGCAGTGCCGGACAGGGATCGAGCACTGAAGCTTTCTTT.

The chain is built from TRBV3-1 and TRBJ1-6; no clear D gene. Germline V lookup: CDR1 LGHDT, CDR2 YNNKEL (reference sequence). Trimming took off 1 base at V and 7 bases at J, with 11 bases between the two ends. The CDR3 runs 15 residues. CDR3 sequence (DNA): TGTGCCAGCAGCCAAGCACGTTCGCTGAATTCACCCCTCCACTTT. Its protein product is CASSQARSLNSPLHF.

This sequence joins TRBV6-6 and TRBJ2-7; a possible D gene is TRBD2 (7 bases). V was clipped by 7 bases and J by 3 bases, with 16 bases between them. The CDR3 is 14 amino acids. Germline values: CDR1 MNHNY, CDR2 SVGAGI (reference sequence). CDR3 bases: TGTGCCAGCACCCCGGGGGGCAGTTTCTACGAGCAGTACTTC. Residues: CASTPGGSFYEQYF.

This clonotype was found a few times. The genes are TRBV20-1 and TRBJ2-1, with D tentatively TRBD2 (6 bases). The V and J ends lost 5 bases and 4 bases respectively, with 18 bases between them. The germline V gene has CDR1 DFQATT and CDR2 SNEGSKA (reference sequence). The CDR3 consists of 15 residues. In DNA, the CDR3 is TGCAGTGCTCTAAACGGGGGTGCGGGGTACAATGAGCAGTTCTTC. Protein product: CSALNGGAGYNEQFF.

This clonotype was seen only a few times. The rearrangement joins TRBV12-3 or TRBV12-4 to TRBJ1-4; TRBD1 is a possible D gene (6 bases). Trimming removed 6 bases at V and 0 bases at J, with 11 bases between. The CDR3 length is 15 residues. CDR3 DNA: TGTGCCAGCAGGGACAGCGGACCAACTAATGAAAAACTGTTTTTT. As protein: CASRDSGPTNEKLFF.

V is TRBV6-2 or TRBV6-3 and J is TRBJ1-1; tentative D call: TRBD1 (5 bases). This CDR3 has 13 amino acids. In germline, CDR1 is MNHEY, CDR2 SVGEGT. V lost 8 bases and J 1 base, leaving 11 bases between the germline ends. This CDR3 reads CASGGVRNTEAFF. The CDR3 region has the DNA TGTGCCAGCGGAGGGGTCAGGAACACTGAAGCTTTCTTT.

The V gene is TRBV20-1, the J gene TRBJ1-5, with D uncertain. CDR3 length: 14 residues. Trimming removed 3 bases from V and 2 bases from J, with 11 bases in between. The germline V gene encodes CDR1 DFQATT and CDR2 SNEGSKA (reference sequence). The CDR3 DNA follows: TGCAGTGCTAGTTTTGGCTACGGCAATCAGCCCCAGCATTTT. This encodes CSASFGYGNQPQHF.

This clonotype was observed a few times. The V and J genes are TRBV20-1 and TRBJ2-3; TRBD2 matches 7 bases. Trimming removed 3 bases from V and 3 bases from J; junction bases left unmatched: 3. Germline V lookup: CDR1 DFQATT, CDR2 SNEGSKA (reference sequence). The CDR3 length is 13 residues. Written as DNA, the CDR3 is TGCAGTGCTAGGAGGCGGGGGACAGATACGCAGTATTTT. Its translation is CSARRRGTDTQYF.

The chain uses TRBV14 and TRBJ2-1; 8 bases align to TRBD2. The CDR3 has 17 amino acids. The J segment lost 0 bases and the V segment lost 0 bases, leaving 4 bases of the junction unmatched. The V gene's germline CDR1 is SGHDN and CDR2 FVKESK. The CDR3 here is CASSQEGGTSSYNEQFF. The DNA for the CDR3 is TGTGCCAGCAGCCAAGAAGGGGGGACTAGCTCCTACAATGAGCAGTTCTTC.

The chain uses TRBV4-1 and TRBJ2-1; 7 bases map to TRBD2. V was clipped by 4 bases and J by 3 bases; unmatched bases: 6. CDR3 length: 15 residues. CDR1 MGHRA and CDR2 YSYEKL come from the germline V gene. The CDR3 sequence: CASSPASGNYNEQFF. DNA of the CDR3: TGCGCCAGCAGCCCCGCTAGCGGAAACTACAATGAGCAGTTCTTC.

For this clonotype: A much larger clone lies a single base off, so this may be a read error. V is TRBV28 and J is TRBJ1-5, with TRBD1 as a possible D gene (5 bases). V was cut by 11 bases and J by 4 bases, with 24 bases left in between. Germline V CDR1 and CDR2: MDHEN, SYDVKM. The CDR3 loop spans 16 amino acids. The CDR3 coding sequence is TGTGCCTGCTCCCCTTTGACACGGGGCGCGAATCAGCCCCAGCATTTT. Amino acid sequence: CACSPLTRGANQPQHF. Filled out from reference TRBV28 and TRBJ1-5, the complete variable domain reads DVKVTQSSRYLVKRTGEKVFLECVQDMDHENMFWYRQDPGLGLRLIYFSYDVKMKEKGDIPEGYSVSREKKERFSLILESASTNQTSMYLCACSPLTRGANQPQHFGDGTRLSIL.

The rearrangement uses TRBV27 and TRBJ1-1, with a weak D call TRBD1 (5 bases). This CDR3 spans 15 amino acids. Germline V gives CDR1 MNHEY, CDR2 SMNVEV (reference sequence). Trimming stripped 8 bases from V and 0 bases from J, with 16 bases between. In DNA form, the CDR3 reads TGTGCCAGCCAACCCTTAACCAGGGTGAACACTGAAGCTTTCTTT. Its protein is CASQPLTRVNTEAFF.

This clonotype was seen only a few times. The chain has TRBV27 and TRBJ2-1; TRBD2 matches at 8 bases. Germline assignment: CDR1 MNHEY and CDR2 SMNVEV (reference sequence). V gave up 6 bases and J gave up 10 bases; unmatched junction bases: 17. The CDR3 contains 16 residues. CDR3 DNA sequence: TGTGCCAGCAGCGGTGGGGTAGCGGGACTGGGATGGGAGCAGTTCTTC. Translating gives CASSGGVAGLGWEQFF.